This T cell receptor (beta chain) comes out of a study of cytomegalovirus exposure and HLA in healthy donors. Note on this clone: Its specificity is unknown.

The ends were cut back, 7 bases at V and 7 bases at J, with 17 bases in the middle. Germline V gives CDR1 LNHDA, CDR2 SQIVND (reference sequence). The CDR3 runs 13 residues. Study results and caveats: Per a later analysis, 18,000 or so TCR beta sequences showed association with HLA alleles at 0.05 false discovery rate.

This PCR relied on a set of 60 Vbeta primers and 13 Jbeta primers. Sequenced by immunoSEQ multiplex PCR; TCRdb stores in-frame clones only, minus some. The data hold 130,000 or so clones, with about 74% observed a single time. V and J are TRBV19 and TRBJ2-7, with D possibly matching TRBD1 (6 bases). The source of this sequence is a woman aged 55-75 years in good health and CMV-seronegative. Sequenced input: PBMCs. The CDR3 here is CASTGQGIGEQYF. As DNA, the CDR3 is TGTGCCAGTACAGGCCAGGGGATTGGGGAGCAGTACTTC.